The clone carrying this T cell receptor beta chain was counted between two and nine times. This sample is part of a study of technical replicates of blood from a few donors. Clones were sequenced by immunoSEQ multiplex PCR, and TCRdb holds only the in-frame ones, with some missing. Here the sample spans about 88,000 clones, over 90% being singletons. The ends were cut back, 9 bases at V and 6 bases at J, with 11 bases in the middle. Looked up from germline, CDR1 is SNHLY and CDR2 is FYNNEI. This CDR3 is 11 amino acids long. The receptor's source is a human donor in good health. The sample consisted of T cells isolated from PBMCs. The V gene is TRBV2, the J gene TRBJ1-1; D is unclear. The DNA for the CDR3 is TGTGCCAGGGTGGGGAGGGCTGAAGCTTTCTTT. Protein: CARVGRAEAFF. The complete variable domain, with remaining parts taken from reference TRBV2 and TRBJ1-1, reads EPEVTQTPSHQVTQMGQEVILRCVPISNHLYFYWYRQILGQKVEFLVSFYNNEISEKSEIFDDQFSVERPDGSNFTLKIRSTKLEDSAMYFCARVGRAEAFFGQGTRLTVV.